This entry lists 30 T cell receptor beta chains sequenced from one sample in a study of cytomegalovirus exposure and HLA in healthy donors. This PCR relied on a set of 60 Vbeta primers and 13 Jbeta primers. Assay used: immunoSEQ multiplex PCR; TCRdb lists only in-frame clones, some missing. Seen here are a few hundred thousand clones, roughly 80% observed once, and the top ten hold 2.9%. The sample consisted of PBMCs. These receptors were obtained from a man aged 30 to 39 in good health and CMV-seronegative.

The chain uses TRBV7-9 and TRBJ2-5, with D perhaps TRBD1 (6 bases). Per germline, CDR1 SEHNR and CDR2 FQNEAQ (reference sequence). V lost 5 bases and J 3 bases, leaving 13 bases between the germline ends. This CDR3 comprises 14 residues. CDR3 sequence (DNA): TGTGCCAGCAGCCCCGGGACATACGAAGAGACCCAGTACTTC. It codes for CASSPGTYEETQYF.

V gene TRBV4-1 combines with J gene TRBJ1-1; D unresolved. Germline CDR1 MGHRA, CDR2 YSYEKL. The CDR3 is made up of 14 amino acids. Trimming took 1 base from V and 1 from J, leaving 7 bases between them. The CDR3 region has the DNA TGCGCCAGCAGCCAAGCACGGGGGAACACTGAAGCTTTCTTT. It translates to CASSQARGNTEAFF.

The chain links TRBV7-9 to TRBJ1-4; the D is unclear. The V end lost 0 bases, the J end lost 1 base, and 3 bases lay between the germline ends. CDR1 and CDR2 (germline): SEHNR, FQNEAQ (reference sequence). There are 14 residues in the CDR3. The CDR3 DNA reads TGTGCCAGCAGCTTAGCCAAAACTAATGAAAAACTGTTTTTT. Protein: CASSLAKTNEKLFF.

The CDR3 loop reads CASSNIGGDYTEAFF. CDR3 coding DNA: TGTGCCAGCAGCAACATTGGGGGGGATTACACTGAAGCTTTCTTT. J is TRBJ1-1 and V is TRBV6-5; maybe TRBD1 (5 bases). CDR1 is MNHEY and CDR2 is SVGAGI in the germline V gene. Trimming pared 6 bases from V and 3 bases from J, leaving 17 bases between. This CDR3 has 15 amino acids.

The chain recombines TRBV2 with TRBJ2-1; 7 bases map to TRBD1. The CDR3 consists of 14 residues. Trimming at V came to 5 bases and at J to 7 bases, leaving 8 bases not matched to a gene. Germline-derived CDR1 and CDR2 are SNHLY and FYNNEI. CDR3 coding DNA: TGTGCCAGCAGTTCCGCGACAGGGCCAAATGAGCAGTTCTTC. This translates into CASSSATGPNEQFF. The entire variable domain, with the rest obtained from reference TRBV2 and TRBJ2-1, is as follows: EPEVTQTPSHQVTQMGQEVILRCVPISNHLYFYWYRQILGQKVEFLVSFYNNEISEKSEIFDDQFSVERPDGSNFTLKIRSTKLEDSAMYFCASSSATGPNEQFFGPGTRLTVL.

V gene TRBV28 combines with J gene TRBJ1-2; D unclear. V lost 7 bases to trimming and J lost 1 base, with 16 bases between them. Germline assignment: CDR1 MDHEN and CDR2 SYDVKM. This CDR3 has 15 amino acids. The chain's CDR3 is CASKRSPRINYGYTF. DNA of the CDR3: TGTGCCAGCAAACGAAGCCCCAGGATTAACTATGGCTACACCTTC.

This clone was seen only a few times. This chain links TRBV19 with TRBJ1-5, with D perhaps matching TRBD1 (6 bases). The CDR3 covers 15 residues. Per germline, CDR1 LNHDA and CDR2 SQIVND (reference sequence). Trimming stripped 5 bases from V and 2 bases from J, with 13 bases between. The CDR3 bases are TGTGCCAGTAGTTTCCAGGGGTGGGGCAATCAGCCCCAGCATTTT. Amino acids: CASSFQGWGNQPQHF. Filled out from reference TRBV19 and TRBJ1-5, the complete variable domain reads DGGITQSPKYLFRKEGQNVTLSCEQNLNHDAMYWYRQDPGQGLRLIYYSQIVNDFQKGDIAEGYSVSREKKESFPLTVTSAQKNPTAFYLCASSFQGWGNQPQHFGDGTRLSIL.

This chain connects TRBV4-2 to TRBJ1-6, with 7 bases lining up with TRBD1. The CDR3 is 15 residues long. J was trimmed by 12 bases and V by 0 bases; bases with no gene match: 8. Germline CDR1 is LGHNA and CDR2 is YNFKEQ. The CDR3 nucleotides are TGTGCCAGCAGCCAAGAGGAACAGGGGCGGGGACCCCTCCACTTT. Protein product: CASSQEEQGRGPLHF.

This chain uses TRBV19 with TRBJ1-2, with no clear D. The V gene lost 6 bases and the J gene lost 2 bases, with 10 bases spanning the gap. Germline V gives CDR1 LNHDA, CDR2 SQIVND (reference sequence). This CDR3 has 13 amino acids. CDR3 coding DNA: TGTGCCAGTAGATATGGAGGGAACTATGGCTACACCTTC. As protein: CASRYGGNYGYTF.

V is TRBV27 and J is TRBJ2-5; a weak D match, TRBD1 (6 bases). Germline CDR1 reads MNHEY; CDR2 reads SMNVEV (reference sequence). CDR3 length: 16 residues. V dropped 0 bases and J dropped 5 bases, with 16 bases sitting between them. CDR3 residues: CASSLSTPTGLETQYF. CDR3 sequence (DNA): TGTGCCAGCAGTTTATCGACCCCTACAGGGCTCGAGACCCAGTACTTC.

This clone was observed a single time. The gene calls are TRBV10-2 and TRBJ2-5; D may be TRBD1 (5 bases). Germline lookup yields CDR1 WSHSY and CDR2 SAAADI. Trimming removed 6 bases at V and 11 bases at J, with 22 bases between. The CDR3 sequence is 14 residues long. The DNA for the CDR3 is TGCGCCAGCAGACTAAGGCAGGGATCTGGAGAGCAGTACTTC. It codes for CASRLRQGSGEQYF.

The chain recombines TRBV2 with TRBJ1-5; tentative D call: TRBD1 (5 bases). Germline loops: CDR1 SNHLY, CDR2 FYNNEI. V was trimmed by 8 bases and J by 4 bases, leaving 18 bases between them. The CDR3 has 15 residues. CDR3 coding DNA: TGTGCCAGCTCGCCGGAGGGACGTGGGAATCAGCCCCAGCATTTT. Encoded protein: CASSPEGRGNQPQHF.

A single count supports this clone. The rearrangement joins TRBV7-9 to TRBJ1-4; TRBD1 might be the D (6 bases). V was trimmed by 10 bases and J by 0 bases, leaving 24 bases between them. This CDR3 spans 18 amino acids. Germline V gene sequence: CDR1 SEHNR, CDR2 FQNEAQ (reference sequence). The DNA for the CDR3 is TGTGCCACCCCCCTTTGGAAGGGGGAAGGGACAACTAATGAAAAACTGTTTTTT. This encodes CATPLWKGEGTTNEKLFF.

The rearrangement links TRBV11-2 to TRBJ2-3, with 8 bases lining up with TRBD2. After removal of 1 base from V and 1 base from J, the junction contained 4 bases not matched to a gene. CDR3 length: 16 amino acids. Per germline, CDR1 SGHAT and CDR2 FQNNGV. CDR3 amino acids: CASSLVGSGGTDTQYF. The CDR3 DNA reads as TGTGCCAGCAGCTTAGTTGGTAGCGGGGGCACAGATACGCAGTATTTT.

The V gene is TRBV5-4, the J gene TRBJ2-5, with 10 bases identical to TRBD2. There are 14 residues in the CDR3. Germline V gene data show CDR1 as SGHNT and CDR2 as YYREEE (reference sequence). The junction had 4 bases not matched to a gene; V was cut back by 6 bases and J by 2 bases. The CDR3 DNA follows: TGTGCCAGCAACGTAGCGGGGGGACAAGAGACCCAGTACTTC. Translating gives CASNVAGGQETQYF.

The chain is built from TRBV5-1 and TRBJ2-3; the match to TRBD1 covers 8 bases. With 4 bases clipped from V and 1 base from J, the junction kept 2 bases outside the gene matches. This CDR3 is 14 amino acids long. CDR1 and CDR2 from the germline V gene are SGHRS and YFSETQ. The CDR3, as DNA: TGCGCCAGCAGCCCGGACAGGGGCACAGATACGCAGTATTTT. Its protein is CASSPDRGTDTQYF. Complete variable domain (other parts from reference TRBV5-1 and TRBJ2-3): KAGVTQTPRYLIKTRGQQVTLSCSPISGHRSVSWYQQTPGQGLQFLFEYFSETQRNKGNFPGRFSGRQFSNSRSEMNVSTLELGDSALYLCASSPDRGTDTQYFGPGTRLTVL.

This chain uses TRBV6-5 with TRBJ2-7; D uncertain. CDR1 MNHEY and CDR2 SVGAGI come from the germline V gene. The ends were cut back, 2 bases at V and 6 bases at J, with 11 bases in the middle. The CDR3 has 13 residues. The CDR3 region is CASSYNPPSEQYF. CDR3 nucleotide sequence: TGTGCCAGCAGTTACAATCCCCCTAGCGAGCAGTACTTC.

The J gene is TRBJ2-2, the V gene TRBV7-3; 7 nucleotides match TRBD1. Germline CDR1 reads SGHTA; CDR2 reads FQGTGA. V shed 5 bases and J 5 bases; nucleotides not matched to a gene: 5. The CDR3 loop spans 14 amino acids. CDR3 nucleotide sequence: TGTGCCAGCAGCCCATCACAGGGGACCGGGGAGCTGTTTTTT. Its protein product is CASSPSQGTGELFF. The full variable domain, rest sourced from reference TRBV7-3 and TRBJ2-2, is GAGVSQTPSNKVTEKGKYVELRCDPISGHTALYWYRQSLGQGPEFLIYFQGTGAADDSGLPNDRFFAVRPEGSVSTLKIQRTERGDSAVYLCASSPSQGTGELFFGEGSRLTVL.

Only a few counts were recorded for this clone. The rearrangement links TRBV15 to TRBJ1-1; D ambiguous. V lost 0 bases to trimming and J lost 4 bases, with 9 bases between them. Germline CDR1 is LNHNV and CDR2 is YYDKDF (reference sequence). The CDR3 covers 14 residues. The chain's CDR3 is CATSRDLEVTEAFF. The CDR3 DNA follows: TGTGCCACCAGCAGAGATCTTGAGGTCACTGAAGCTTTCTTT.

The rearrangement joins TRBV27 to TRBJ1-1; D is uncertain. Trimming removed 0 bases from V and 0 bases from J, with 5 bases in between. CDR3 length: 14 residues. The germline CDR1 and CDR2 sequences are MNHEY and SMNVEV (reference sequence). CDR3 loop: CASSLSRVNTEAFF. In DNA, the CDR3 is TGTGCCAGCAGTTTATCGCGGGTGAACACTGAAGCTTTCTTT.

This sequence joins TRBV5-4 and TRBJ1-2; tentatively, D is TRBD1 (5 bases). This CDR3 spans 14 amino acids. CDR1 SGHNT and CDR2 YYREEE come from the germline V gene (reference sequence). Between the trimmed V and J ends, which lost 4 bases and 7 bases, there was a span of 17 bases. In DNA, the CDR3 is TGTGCCAGCAGCACACCCGGGGGAATTGCTGGCTACACCTTC. Protein product: CASSTPGGIAGYTF.

V is TRBV2 and J is TRBJ1-2; no firm D call. The V gene's germline CDR1 is SNHLY and CDR2 FYNNEI. Trimming left V 3 bases short and J 3 bases short, with 17 bases between. This CDR3 is 16 amino acids long. CDR3 in amino acids: CASSDLWAMNDYGYTF. The CDR3 coding sequence is TGTGCCAGCAGTGATCTATGGGCCATGAATGACTATGGCTACACCTTC.

The chain links TRBV6-5 to TRBJ2-1; D possibly corresponds to TRBD1 (6 bases). The CDR3 contains 15 residues. Germline V gene sequence: CDR1 MNHEY, CDR2 SVGAGI. Trimming stripped 6 bases from V and 7 bases from J, with 19 bases between. Here the CDR3 reads CASRLGAPRRNEQFF. The CDR3 DNA is TGTGCCAGCAGACTGGGGGCCCCGAGGCGGAATGAGCAGTTCTTC.

This clone was seen a single time. The chain has TRBV13 and TRBJ1-1, with D possibly TRBD1 on 6 matching bases. CDR1 is PRHDT, CDR2 FYEKMQ, per germline (reference sequence). With 5 bases removed from V and 2 bases from J, the gap between germline ends came to 9 bases. There are 13 residues in the CDR3. The CDR3 DNA reads as TGTGCCAGCAGCACACAGGGCAACACTGAAGCTTTCTTT. Translated, it gives CASSTQGNTEAFF. Full variable domain (outside the CDR3, taken from reference TRBV13 and TRBJ1-1): AAGVIQSPRHLIKEKRETATLKCYPIPRHDTVYWYQQGPGQDPQFLISFYEKMQSDKGSIPDRFSAQQFSDYHSELNMSSLELGDSALYFCASSTQGNTEAFFGQGTRLTVV.

The chain combines TRBV7-2 with TRBJ2-5; 7 bases line up with TRBD2. CDR3 size: 13 residues. The germline V gene has CDR1 SGHTA and CDR2 FQGNSA. With V trimmed by 5 bases and J by 6 bases, 6 bases remained unmatched. The CDR3 sequence is CASSPTSSQTQYF. The CDR3 nucleotides read TGTGCCAGCAGCCCGACTAGCTCCCAGACCCAGTACTTC.

The CDR3 DNA is TGCACCCCACGGGGCGGGAAGTCTAGAGATACAGATACGCAGTATTTT. Encoded protein: CTPRGGKSRDTDTQYF. The V call is TRBV29-1, the J call TRBJ2-3, with D possibly matching TRBD2 (6 bases). The CDR3 has 16 amino acids. Germline V lookup: CDR1 SQVTM, CDR2 ANQGSEA.

V usage is TRBV5-1 and J usage is TRBJ2-7; TRBD2 might be the D (7 bases). This CDR3 comprises 13 residues. The V end lost 5 bases, the J end lost 6 bases, and 15 bases lay between the germline ends. Germline CDR1 SGHRS, CDR2 YFSETQ. CDR3 nucleotide sequence: TGCGCCAGCAGGGTTACAGGGAGGGTCGAGCAGTACTTC. Translating it yields CASRVTGRVEQYF.

The V gene is TRBV4-1, the J gene TRBJ2-1, with 9 positions matching TRBD2. This CDR3 region has 17 residues. V lost 4 bases to trimming and J lost 6 bases; unmatched junction nucleotides: 13. From germline, CDR1 is MGHRA and CDR2 YSYEKL. CDR3 DNA: TGCGCCAGCAGCCGCCTGGGCGGCGGGGGGGCCTTCAATGAGCAGTTCTTC. Its protein is CASSRLGGGGAFNEQFF.

In nucleotides, the CDR3 is TGTGCCAGCAGCTCCAGGACAGGGGCGACCGAGCAGTACTTC. Translating gives CASSSRTGATEQYF. The chain combines TRBV9 with TRBJ2-7; 9 bases match TRBD1. V dropped 4 bases and J dropped 6; count of bases not matched to a gene: 8. Germline-derived CDR1 and CDR2 are SGDLS and YYNGEE. This CDR3 has 14 residues.

The gene calls are TRBV5-1 and TRBJ2-7; 7 bases agree with TRBD1. The length of the CDR3 is 17 residues. CDR1 and CDR2 (germline): SGHRS, YFSETQ. V gave up 2 bases and J gave up 2 bases; unmatched junction bases: 13. The CDR3: CASSFRPPGDSPYEQYF. The CDR3 DNA is TGCGCCAGCAGCTTCCGTCCCCCTGGGGACAGCCCCTACGAGCAGTACTTC.